The source of this T cell receptor (beta chain) is a study of T cells in Graves' hyperthyroidism and ophthalmopathy. Those patients with uncontrolled infection, other autoimmune disease, pregnancy or lactation were excluded. After removal of 5 bases from V and 0 bases from J, the junction contained 6 bases not matched to a gene. CDR1 and CDR2 from the germline V gene are LNHDA and SQIVND (reference sequence). The CDR3 consists of 15 residues. TCR beta CDR3 region amplification was performed from RNA transcripts. During a first-round RT-PCR of the TCR CDR3, the HTBI primer set was used. TCRdb fed the multiplex PCR reads into MiXCR, producing one record per CDR3 protein. Altogether about 400,000 distinct CDR3 sequences are present, 13% being singletons, with the ten largest covering roughly 8.3%. In this sample, this clonotype turned up a few times.

The genes are TRBV19 and TRBJ2-7, with 8 positions matching TRBD2. Sequencing used blood. This TCR came from a woman between 18 and 30 years old with Graves' hyperthyroidism. CDR3 sequence (DNA): TGTGCCAGTAGTGGGCCGGGACTAGACTCCTACGAGCAGTACTTC. As protein: CASSGPGLDSYEQYF.